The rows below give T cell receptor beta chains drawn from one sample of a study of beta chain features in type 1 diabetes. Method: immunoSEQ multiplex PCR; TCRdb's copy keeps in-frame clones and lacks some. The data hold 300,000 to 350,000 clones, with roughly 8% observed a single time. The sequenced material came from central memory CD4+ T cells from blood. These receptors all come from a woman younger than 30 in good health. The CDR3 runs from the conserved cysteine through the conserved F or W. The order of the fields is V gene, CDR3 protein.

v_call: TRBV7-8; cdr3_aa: CASSLVFRDTTNYGYTF
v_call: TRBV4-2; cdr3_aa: CASSRLGGASGANVLTF
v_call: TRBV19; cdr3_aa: CASRPGHAGANVLTF
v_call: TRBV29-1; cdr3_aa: CSVRTDKEETQYF
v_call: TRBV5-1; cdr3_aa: CASSFMTQNNEQFF
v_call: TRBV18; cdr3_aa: CASSPGGIEQYF
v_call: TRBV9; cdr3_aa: CASSVGLENTEAFF
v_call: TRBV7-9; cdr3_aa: CASSLTGRQYNEQFF
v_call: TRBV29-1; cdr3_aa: CSASGNTDTQYF
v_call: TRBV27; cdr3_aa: CASSQEKRDQPQHF
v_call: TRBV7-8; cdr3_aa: CASSARTDLYNEQFF
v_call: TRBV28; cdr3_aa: CASRTTGGQGYEQYF
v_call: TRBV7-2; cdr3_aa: CASSRGGTRDTQYF
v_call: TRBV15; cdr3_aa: CATSRHQSSGANVLTF
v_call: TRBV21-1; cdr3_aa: CASSMSGDRGPYEQYF
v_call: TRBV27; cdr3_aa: CASREAGINTGELFF
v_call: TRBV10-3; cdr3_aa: CAISEPGQGGTEAFF
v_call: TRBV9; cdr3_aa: CASSPGQDLRGEQFF
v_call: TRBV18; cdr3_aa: CASSPPSGLGSGNEQFF
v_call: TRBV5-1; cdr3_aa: CASSPGTSGSNDEQFF
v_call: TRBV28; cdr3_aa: CASSFGATNEKLFF
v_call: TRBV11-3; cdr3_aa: CASSPTGSNTGELFF
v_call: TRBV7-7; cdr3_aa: CASSNELSGTQYF
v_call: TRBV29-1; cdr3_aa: CSVEMGQKAFF
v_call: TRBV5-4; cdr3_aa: CASSRESSNEQFF
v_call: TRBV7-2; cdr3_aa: CASRKSSGSPSGANVLTF
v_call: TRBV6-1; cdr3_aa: CASNFGSRARNEQYF
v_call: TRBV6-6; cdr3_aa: CASSWMKIGELFF
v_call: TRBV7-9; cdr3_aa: CASSAGSGELFF
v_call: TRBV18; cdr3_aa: CASSTIGLGGYTF
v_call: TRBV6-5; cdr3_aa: CASSGRRNTGELFF
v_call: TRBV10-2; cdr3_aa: CASSSGTSGRAFEQYF
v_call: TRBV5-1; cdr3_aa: CASSVVSGSEDEQFF
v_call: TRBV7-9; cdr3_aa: CASSLGRLTEAFF
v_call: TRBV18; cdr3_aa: CASSPNGPVTSGNTIYF
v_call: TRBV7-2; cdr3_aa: CASSWGATDTQYF
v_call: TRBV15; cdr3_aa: CATSNRQGNEKLFF
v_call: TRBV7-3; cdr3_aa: CASSPTPRAGRTDTQYF
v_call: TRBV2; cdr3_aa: CARSVGQNNEQFF
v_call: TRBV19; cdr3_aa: CASSTLRIPSGANVLTF
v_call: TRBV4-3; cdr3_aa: CASSQEPLDSNEQFF
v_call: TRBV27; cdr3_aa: CASSLQQGTEAFF
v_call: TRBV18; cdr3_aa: CASSPRNQETQYF
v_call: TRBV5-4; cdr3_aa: CASSRRLGLETQYF
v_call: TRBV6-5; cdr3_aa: CASSSIGYTF
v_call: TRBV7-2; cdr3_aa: CASSFDYSGSRQFF
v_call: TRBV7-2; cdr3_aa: CASSQEGQGRGYTF
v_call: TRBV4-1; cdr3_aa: CASRRGVASTDTQYF
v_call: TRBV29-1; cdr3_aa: CSVENPLNTEAFF
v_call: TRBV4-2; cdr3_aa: CASSQDLAPETYEQYF
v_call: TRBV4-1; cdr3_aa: CASSQGQRNTGELFF